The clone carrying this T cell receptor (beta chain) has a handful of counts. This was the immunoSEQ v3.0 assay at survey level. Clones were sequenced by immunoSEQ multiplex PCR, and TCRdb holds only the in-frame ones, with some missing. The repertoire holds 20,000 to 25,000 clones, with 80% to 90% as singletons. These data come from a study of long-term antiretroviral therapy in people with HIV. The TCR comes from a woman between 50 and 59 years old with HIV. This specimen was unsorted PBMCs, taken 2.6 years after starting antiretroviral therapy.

The CDR3 DNA sequence: TGTGCCAGCAGTTATCTACGGGACCCCTCCTACGAGCAGTACTTC. This codes for CASSYLRDPSYEQYF. The V and J genes are TRBV6-5 and TRBJ2-7, with D perhaps given as TRBD1 or TRBD2 (5 bases each). The ends were cut back, 3 bases at V and 0 bases at J, with 12 bases in the middle. This CDR3 is built from 15 residues. Germline-derived CDR1 and CDR2 are MNHEY and SVGAGI.